These 8 T cell receptor beta chains originate from one sample sequenced in a study of response to subunit inactivated influenza vaccine. TCRdb reprocessed the RT-PCR reads via MiXCR and lists one record per CDR3 protein. The sample shows 600,000 to 850,000 distinct CDR3 sequences, about 15% of them seen only once. The material was PBMCs from blood, obtained around 14 days before vaccination. The receptors come from a man aged 50-59 years who received an inactivated influenza vaccine.

This clonotype was detected ten times or more. The V call is TRBV6-1, the J call TRBJ2-2, with a tentative D call TRBD2 (6 bases). Trimming removed 6 bases at V and 4 bases at J, with 18 bases between. The CDR3 runs 16 residues. Germline assignment: CDR1 MNHNS and CDR2 SASEGT. The CDR3 DNA reads as TGTGCCAGCAGACCCCAAGGGACTGGAAGCACCGGGGAGCTGTTTTTT. Its protein product is CASRPQGTGSTGELFF.

Comments on this clonotype: Mismatch with germline at one junction end may stem from a read error. The gene calls are TRBV5-1 and TRBJ1-4; D is possibly TRBD1 (5 bases). The CDR3 contains 13 residues. Germline CDR1 reads SGHRS; CDR2 reads YFSETQ. The CDR3 region has the DNA TGCGCCAGCAGCTTCGGGCAGGGTGAAAAACTGTATTTT. Its protein is CASSFGQGEKLYF.

This clonotype was found many times. The chain uses TRBV4-3 and TRBJ2-1; the D gene is possibly TRBD1 (5 bases). Between the trimmed V and J ends, which lost 4 bases and 4 bases, there was a span of 8 bases. Germline V CDR1 and CDR2: LGHNA, YSLEER. The CDR3 runs to 13 residues. As DNA, the CDR3 is TGCGCCAGCAGCCTTAGACAGTACAATGAGCAGTTCTTC. Translated: CASSLRQYNEQFF.

The chain is built from TRBV6-5 and TRBJ2-7, with unresolved D. The CDR3 runs 13 residues. Between the trimmed V and J ends, which lost 4 bases and 6 bases, there was a span of 13 bases. Germline V gives CDR1 MNHEY, CDR2 SVGAGI. In nucleotides, the CDR3 is TGTGCCAGCAGTTTAACGGACCGTTCCGAGCAGTACTTC. Translation: CASSLTDRSEQYF.

This clonotype was seen only a few times. The J gene is TRBJ2-2, the V gene TRBV5-6, with unresolved D. The V and J ends lost 0 bases and 6 bases respectively, with 18 bases between them. The CDR3 totals 17 residues. CDR1 and CDR2 (germline): SGHDT, YYEEEE. CDR3 sequence: CASSLVDSGPGPGELFF. In DNA form, the CDR3 reads TGTGCCAGCAGCTTGGTTGACTCAGGCCCAGGACCCGGGGAGCTGTTTTTT.

The chain combines TRBV20-1 with TRBJ2-5, with D perhaps matching TRBD2 (6 bases). The germline gives CDR1 DFQATT, CDR2 SNEGSKA (reference sequence). The CDR3 covers 16 residues. Trimming took off 5 bases at V and 5 bases at J, with 24 bases between the two ends. The CDR3 reads CSARLDGTRAGETQYF. The CDR3 nucleotides are TGCAGTGCTCGTTTGGACGGAACCCGGGCGGGGGAGACCCAGTACTTC.

This clonotype was detected many times. The rearrangement uses TRBV7-6 and TRBJ2-3; D not certain. The ends were cut back, 5 bases at V and 5 bases at J, with 8 bases in the middle. The CDR3 extends over 12 amino acids. CDR1 and CDR2 from the germline V gene are SGHVS and FNYEAQ. The CDR3 is CASSPFGDTQYF. The DNA of the CDR3 is TGTGCCAGCAGCCCTTTTGGAGATACGCAGTATTTT.

At least ten counts were recorded for this clonotype. This sequence joins TRBV7-2 and TRBJ2-7; D is undetermined. Trimming stripped 5 bases from V and 2 bases from J, with 10 bases between. Germline V CDR1 and CDR2: SGHTA, FQGNSA. The CDR3 is made up of 13 amino acids. The CDR3 nucleotides read TGTGCCAGCAGCCCCATAACAGCCTACGAGCAGTACTTC. Translating gives CASSPITAYEQYF.